Listed here is a single T cell receptor beta chain. This clonotype is characterized as medium-sized (0.01 to 0.1%). What antigen it recognizes has not been identified. The record has no base qualities; no much larger clone is one base away. The entry originates in a study of glioma-infiltrating T cells (dated by TCRdb to about 2016). With regard to the full study: The study sequenced TCR alpha- and beta-chain repertoires from glioma tissue, from non-neoplastic brain tissue and from matched peripheral blood mononuclear cells. Each tissue-infiltrating repertoire was compared with the same patient's peripheral blood repertoire to measure divergence between tissue and blood T-cell populations. The paired cohort comprised three low-grade glioma patients, about 8 primary glioblastoma patients and three non-glioma patients contributing non-neoplastic brain tissue. The study at large found these results: The group comparisons were based on small numbers of patients: three non-neoplastic, three low-grade glioma and seven to nine glioblastoma patients. Very few CDR3 sequences were shared between tissue and blood, attributed to high CDR3 diversity and limited sampling. In non-neoplastic patients, VJ-independent divergence between tissue and blood fell below expectation, whereas in all gliomas, and especially in low-grade gliomas, the divergence rose above expectation.

CDR1 and CDR2 are drawn from the germline V gene (reference sequence): DFQATT, SNEGSKA. Its CDR3 holds 15 amino acids, cysteine through phenylalanine. The entry retains the CDR3 DNA only, 45 bases that are in frame from base 1. V sheds 0 bases and J sheds 4 bases, leaving 15 bases between their ends. TCR alpha and beta CDR3 regions were amplified with the iRepertoire nested amplicon-rescue multiplex PCR (arm-PCR) platform from RNA. The input for one-step reverse transcription and amplification was about 100-400 ng of either tissue mRNA or PBMC total RNA. Following bead purification, Illumina adapters were added through a secondary multiplex PCR, and the libraries were then gel-purified between 200 and 400 bp. Internal 6-nucleotide barcodes were carried by the libraries and were used for demultiplexing. The libraries were sequenced on an Illumina MiSeq using 2x220 or 2x250 nucleotide paired-end reads. In the source study's methods: Paired reads were merged using FLASH 1.2.11 and were aligned to the GRCh37 human genome using BWA-MEM, after which TRA and TRB reads were extracted. An IMGT-derived reference of cassette sequences and CDR3 motifs, with pseudogenes included, was used for V and J assignment. Reads were translated in three frames, and productive CDR3s were defined by a C…FGXG motif without stop codons. Clonotypes were defined as unique combinations of V-J cassette pair and CDR3 amino acid sequence. Reads were filtered by Hamming distance, with the threshold set by the sequence error rate of each sample in mapped regions. The public reads were quality trimmed at Q25 with fastp and then assembled into clones with MiXCR by TCRdb, keeping productive beta chains. Rows with a matching CDR3 protein are joined into one entry that keeps the most common DNA and genes. These V and J calls are TCRdb output, not the study's own analysis. Across this sample there are roughly 16,000 distinct CDR3 sequences, with roughly 50% seen only once. Roughly 40% of the sample lies in the top ten.

The source of this sequence is a human donor with low-grade glioma or glioblastoma, undergoing nonglioma brain surgery, or in good health (not recorded which). The sample was glioma tissue, nonneoplastic brain tissue, or PBMCs (not recorded which). The sequence joins TRBV20-1 to TRBJ1-2, with no reliable assignment of the D segment. The bases are TGCAGTGCTAGAGATCGCGACGGGCCAATCTATGGCTACACCTTC. This is translated as CSARDRDGPIYGYTF.